Presented here are 14 T cell receptor beta chains from one specimen sequenced in a study of CD8+ T cells in alopecia areata. It was cDNA, reverse transcribed from extracted RNA, that served as the sequencing template. TCRdb keeps only in-frame clones here, not all; method: immunoSEQ multiplex PCR. The sample comprises some 150,000 clones, less than 75% of which are singletons, and about 38% rests with the top ten. Material for sequencing was CD8+ T cells sorted from blood. The receptors come from a human donor in good health.

This clone was detected once. The chain is built from TRBV9 and TRBJ2-3; 10 bases agree with TRBD2. Germline V gives CDR1 SGDLS, CDR2 YYNGEE. The CDR3 runs 16 residues. The ends lost 4 bases at V and 6 bases at J; junction bases unmatched: 11. CDR3 protein: CASSLRTGTSDDTQYF. The CDR3 nucleotides read TGTGCCAGCAGCCTCCGGACCGGGACTAGCGATGATACGCAGTATTTT.

The sample holds a few counts of this clone. The gene calls are TRBV29-1 and TRBJ2-7; either TRBD1 or TRBD2 may fit D (5 bases each). CDR1 and CDR2 from the germline V gene are SQVTM and ANQGSEA. With 1 base removed from V and 3 bases from J, the gap between germline ends came to 10 bases. The CDR3 sequence is 13 residues long. The CDR3 reads CSVEVEGNYEQYF. The CDR3 DNA reads as TGCAGCGTTGAAGTCGAGGGGAACTACGAGCAGTACTTC.

Only a few counts were recorded for this clone. The V and J genes are TRBV4-1 and TRBJ2-7; possibly TRBD1 for D (5 bases). Trimming pared 0 bases from V and 0 bases from J, leaving 12 bases between. Germline CDR1 MGHRA, CDR2 YSYEKL. This CDR3 has 16 residues. The CDR3 DNA reads as TGCGCCAGCAGCCAAGAAACCCAGGGTACCTCCTACGAGCAGTACTTC. Its translation is CASSQETQGTSYEQYF.

This chain uses TRBV5-4 with TRBJ2-1; maybe TRBD2 (6 bases). V gave up 0 bases and J gave up 8 bases, with 9 bases separating them. There are 13 residues in the CDR3. Per the germline V gene, CDR1 is SGHNT and CDR2 is YYREEE (reference sequence). DNA for the CDR3: TGTGCCAGCAGCTTGGGACTAGTCGATGAGCAGTTCTTC. Protein: CASSLGLVDEQFF. The full variable domain, in which reference TRBV5-4 and TRBJ2-1 provide the parts outside the CDR3, is ETGVTQSPTHLIKTRGQQVTLRCSSQSGHNTVSWYQQALGQGPQFIFQYYREEENGRGNFPPRFSGLQFPNYSSELNVNALELDDSALYLCASSLGLVDEQFFGPGTRLTVL.

This clone came up a few times. CDR3: CSVEARGGGYTF. CDR3 coding DNA: TGCAGCGTTGAGGCAAGGGGAGGTGGCTACACCTTC. The chain is built from TRBV29-1 and TRBJ1-2, with a weak D call TRBD1 (5 bases). In germline, CDR1 is SQVTM, CDR2 ANQGSEA. The V end was cut by 3 bases, the J end by 7 bases, with 12 bases between. The CDR3 spans 12 residues.

The rearrangement joins TRBV28 to TRBJ2-7, with D hard to call. The ends were cut back, 3 bases at V and 3 bases at J, with 15 bases in the middle. The CDR3 runs 15 residues. Germline V gene sequence: CDR1 MDHEN, CDR2 SYDVKM. Written as DNA, the CDR3 is TGTGCCAGCAGTTTGGTTAGATCGTTGGGCTACGAGCAGTACTTC. Encoded protein: CASSLVRSLGYEQYF.

The chain joins TRBV25-1 to TRBJ2-1, with D perhaps TRBD2 (6 bases). V was pared by 3 bases and J by 12 bases, with 9 bases between. The CDR3 totals 11 residues. Germline V gene lookup returns CDR1 MGHDK and CDR2 SYGVNS. The CDR3 DNA reads as TGTGCCAGCAGTGACGAGGGAGGGCAGTTCTTC. Translation: CASSDEGGQFF.

This sequence joins TRBV5-6 and TRBJ2-1, with D possibly matching TRBD2 (5 bases). Germline CDR1 reads SGHDT; CDR2 reads YYEEEE. The CDR3 covers 13 residues. V lost 1 base to trimming and J lost 5 bases, with 7 bases between them. The CDR3 loop is CASSLLANNEQFF. The CDR3 DNA reads TGTGCCAGCAGCTTGCTAGCTAACAATGAGCAGTTCTTC.

On this clone itself: At one end the junction does not follow the germline gene, possibly because of a read error. The chain links TRBV2 to TRBJ2-4; a weak D match, TRBD1 (6 bases). This CDR3 spans 15 amino acids. Germline CDR1 is SNHLY and CDR2 is FYNNEI. CDR3: CAGSEEGQTTHIQYF. CDR3 coding DNA: TGTGCCGGCAGTGAAGAGGGACAAACCACGCACATTCAGTACTTC.

As regards this clone: The same CDR3 also results from other DNA sequences found in this sample. V usage is TRBV29-1 and J usage is TRBJ2-3; the D gene is possibly TRBD2 (6 bases). V dropped 6 bases and J dropped 6 bases, with 10 bases sitting between them. The germline V gene encodes CDR1 SQVTM and CDR2 ANQGSEA. This CDR3 is built from 11 residues. CDR3 DNA: TGCAGCGTGGCAGGGAGGGATACGCAGTATTTT. Its protein product is CSVAGRDTQYF.

This rearrangement joins TRBV29-1 to TRBJ1-1, with a weak D call TRBD1 (6 bases). The CDR3 length is 17 residues. The germline V gene encodes CDR1 SQVTM and CDR2 ANQGSEA. V dropped 3 bases and J dropped 5 bases, with 25 bases sitting between them. The CDR3 sequence: CSVDLRLQDSPGTEAFF. DNA for the CDR3: TGCAGCGTTGACCTCCGGTTACAGGACAGCCCGGGGACTGAAGCTTTCTTT. Looking up the rest from reference TRBV29-1 and TRBJ1-1 gives the full variable domain: SAVISQKPSRDICQRGTSLTIQCQVDSQVTMMFWYRQQPGQSLTLIATANQGSEATYESGFVIDKFPISRPNLTFSTLTVSNMSPEDSSIYLCSVDLRLQDSPGTEAFFGQGTRLTVV.

V usage is TRBV29-1 and J usage is TRBJ2-7, with 9 bases aligning to TRBD2. The CDR3 contains 16 residues. Unmatched junction bases numbered 12, after V lost 3 bases and J lost 3 bases. In germline, CDR1 is SQVTM, CDR2 ANQGSEA. DNA of the CDR3: TGCAGCGTTGAGTTGCGGGAGGGGGGTCAACTCTACGAGCAGTACTTC. It codes for CSVELREGGQLYEQYF.

The chain uses TRBV7-8 and TRBJ2-2, with D possibly being TRBD2 (6 bases). The V gene's germline CDR1 is SGHVS and CDR2 FQNEAQ. V was cut by 3 bases and J by 4 bases, with 12 bases left in between. The length of the CDR3 is 15 residues. CDR3: CASSFPSGVTGELFF. CDR3 coding DNA: TGTGCCAGCAGCTTCCCCTCGGGAGTCACCGGGGAGCTGTTTTTT.

The V gene is TRBV25-1, the J gene TRBJ2-1, with D uncertain. This CDR3 contains 11 residues. V shed 6 bases and J shed 6 bases, with 6 bases lying between them. CDR1 is MGHDK and CDR2 is SYGVNS in the germline V gene. The CDR3 reads CASRAINEQFF. CDR3 DNA: TGTGCCAGCAGGGCTATCAATGAGCAGTTCTTC. The full variable domain, completed using reference TRBV25-1 and TRBJ2-1, is EADIYQTPRYLVIGTGKKITLECSQTMGHDKMYWYQQDPGMELHLIHYSYGVNSTEKGDLSSESTVSRIRTEHFPLTLESARPSHTSQYLCASRAINEQFFGPGTRLTVL.